This TCR beta chain was identified in a study of PD-L1 blockade in urothelial cancer. Study-wide background: Atezolizumab at 1,200 mg intravenously every 3 weeks was started by patients at some point between 2014 and 2015. Patients with male sex and bladder-origin urothelial cancer accounted for twenty-five of 29 enrolled. A median approximately 150,000 T cells were found in blood samples. Regarding the study as a whole: Survival was better when pretreatment blood TCR clonality fell below the median.

The J segment lost 5 bases and the V segment lost 5 bases, leaving 4 bases of the junction unmatched. Germline CDR1 SGHTA, CDR2 FQGTGA. The CDR3 loop spans 13 amino acids. With respect to this clone: What it binds is not known.

Sequenced by immunoSEQ multiplex PCR; TCRdb stores in-frame clones only, minus some. This repertoire shows fewer than 40,000 clones, about 89% found once; its top ten account for under 4.5%. The sample in question was PBMCs, obtained around atezolizumab (anti-PD-L1) treatment. This clonotype was obtained from a man aged 50 to 59 with urothelial cancer. The chain recombines TRBV7-3 with TRBJ2-5; TRBD2 aligns across 8 bases. The CDR3 coding sequence is TGTGCCAGCAGCCCGACGGGGGGGGAGACCCAGTACTTC. The encoded protein is CASSPTGGETQYF.